These T cell receptor beta chains were read from a single sample in a study of cytomegalovirus exposure and HLA in healthy donors. TCRdb's copy holds only in-frame clones and misses some; the assay was immunoSEQ multiplex PCR. The sample consists of some 70,000 clones, around 68% of them appearing once. Sequences were obtained from PBMCs. The receptor source for this set is a woman aged 25 to 45 in good health and CMV-seronegative. Each CDR3 is given with its conserved first and last residue.

TRBJ2-2	TRBV7-3	CASSLTVDRVSTGELFF
TRBJ1-1	TRBV5-1	CASSPPGGAGMNTEAFF
TRBJ1-2	TRBV6-1	CASSERDRNGYTF
TRBJ1-6	TRBV30	CAWSGAGRNSPLHF
TRBJ2-7	TRBV28	CASRAPLDEQYF
TRBJ2-5	TRBV29-1	CSVDRGKTQYF
TRBJ2-2	TRBV2	CASMTNAGELFF
TRBJ2-7	TRBV11-2	CASSLPVAASRSYEQYF
TRBJ2-4	TRBV29-1	CSASGGPGTIQYF
TRBJ1-6	TRBV27	CASSGSGSPLHF
TRBJ2-7	TRBV7-9	CASRPASAYEQYF
TRBJ1-1	TRBV25-1	CASSRDSTGSVSSTEAFF
TRBJ2-3	TRBV6-5	CASSTRARGGETQYF
TRBJ2-3	TRBV2	CASEASGSTHTQYF
TRBJ1-2	TRBV7-3	CASSPTGNDYGYTF
TRBJ2-3	TRBV6-1	CASSEAGQGNTQYF
TRBJ1-1	TRBV5-4	CASSLAGDQGTEAFF
TRBJ2-3	TRBV5-1	CASRRGPSTDTQYF
TRBJ1-1	TRBV6-1	CASRRDRDTEAFF
TRBJ2-3	TRBV25-1	CASSLSLLSTDTQYF
TRBJ1-5	TRBV7-6	CASSPLVEVDQPQHF
TRBJ1-3	TRBV4-1	CASSHLYSGNTIYF
TRBJ2-6	TRBV5-4	CASSKQGPGSGANVLTF
TRBJ1-4	TRBV30	CAWSVLQGHEKLFF
TRBJ1-5	TRBV30	CAWSGGQSNQPQHF
TRBJ2-7	TRBV7-9	CASRSPGSSYEQYF
TRBJ1-5	TRBV7-8	CASSLFGVDNQPQHF
TRBJ2-7	TRBV30	CALLSGRDYEQYF
TRBJ2-7	TRBV27	CASGPGQRYEQYF
TRBJ2-1	TRBV7-3	CASSLTGPHQRDEQFF
TRBJ2-5	TRBV7-9	CASSATSGGFAETQYF
TRBJ2-1	TRBV4-3	CASSQDWGISYNEQFF
TRBJ1-1	TRBV7-9	CASSSHELQAHTEAFF
TRBJ1-3	TRBV5-4	CASSTLDRGEDGNTIYF
TRBJ2-4	TRBV29-1	CSPDSPKNIQYF
TRBJ2-1	TRBV7-3	CASSSNRLAGGYNEQFF
TRBJ2-3	TRBV4-2	CASSQEASGGPTDTQYF
TRBJ2-7	TRBV15	CATRGEGYEQYF
TRBJ2-2	TRBV29-1	CSVVAGSGELFF
TRBJ2-1	TRBV2	CASRTGVNNEQFF
TRBJ1-2	TRBV6-1	CASSELLPGQGGGYTF
TRBJ2-5	TRBV5-1	CASSLVGLHSQETQYF
TRBJ2-7	TRBV14	CASSQETAYYEPHEQYF
TRBJ1-4	TRBV5-1	CASSPNGGRGEKLFF
TRBJ2-2	TRBV9	CASSVVRGANTGELFF
TRBJ1-5	TRBV19	CASSIRPAESNQPQHF
TRBJ1-4	TRBV2	CASSWTRNNEKLFF
TRBJ2-7	TRBV9	CASSAGRGTYEQYF
TRBJ1-6	TRBV7-3	CASSLGAANSPLHF
TRBJ2-7	TRBV6-1	CASSEPSESYEQYF
TRBJ2-5	TRBV7-2	CASSKERPSNQETQYF
TRBJ1-5	TRBV16	CASSQSDRGHQPQHF
TRBJ1-1	TRBV9	CASSLRGVNTEAFF